The TCR beta chain described here comes from a study of CD4+ T cells in melanoma. General study findings and limits: Diverse differentiation states were reported for melanoma neoantigen-specific CD4+ T cells.

With V trimmed by 4 bases and J by 3 bases, 12 bases remained unmatched. The germline gives CDR1 SGHRS, CDR2 YFSETQ. The CDR3 totals 17 residues. Sequencing was performed with immunoSEQ multiplex PCR; in TCRdb, only in-frame clones are kept and a portion is missing. The sample has about 110,000 clones, 92% seen once. Comment on this clone: The antigen remains undetermined.

The chain joins TRBV5-1 to TRBJ2-7; 11 nucleotides line up with TRBD2. Sequencing was carried out using peripheral blood. This receptor was identified in a human donor with melanoma. The CDR3 protein is CASSLGSLAGGRYEQYF. CDR3 DNA: TGCGCCAGCAGCCTCGGCAGCCTAGCGGGGGGCCGCTACGAGCAGTACTTC.